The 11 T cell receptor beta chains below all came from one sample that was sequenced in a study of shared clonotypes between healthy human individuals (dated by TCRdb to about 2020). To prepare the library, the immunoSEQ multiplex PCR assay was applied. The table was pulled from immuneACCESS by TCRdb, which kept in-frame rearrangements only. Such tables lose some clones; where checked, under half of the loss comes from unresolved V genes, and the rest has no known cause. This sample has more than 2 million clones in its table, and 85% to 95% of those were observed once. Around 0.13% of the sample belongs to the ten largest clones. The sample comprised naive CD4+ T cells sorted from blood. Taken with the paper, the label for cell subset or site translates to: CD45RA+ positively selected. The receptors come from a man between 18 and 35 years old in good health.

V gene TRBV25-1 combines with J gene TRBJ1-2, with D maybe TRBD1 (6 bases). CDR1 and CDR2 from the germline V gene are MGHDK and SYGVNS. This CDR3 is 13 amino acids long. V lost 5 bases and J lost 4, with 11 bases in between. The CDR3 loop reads CASSMGAGYGYTF. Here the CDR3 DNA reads TGTGCCAGCAGTATGGGGGCAGGCTATGGCTACACCTTC.

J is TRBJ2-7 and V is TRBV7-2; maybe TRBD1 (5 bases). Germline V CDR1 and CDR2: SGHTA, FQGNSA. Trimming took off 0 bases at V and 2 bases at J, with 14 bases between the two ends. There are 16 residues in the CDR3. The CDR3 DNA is TGTGCCAGCAGCTTAGCGGGGCCCCCAAACCCCTACGAGCAGTACTTC. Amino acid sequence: CASSLAGPPNPYEQYF.

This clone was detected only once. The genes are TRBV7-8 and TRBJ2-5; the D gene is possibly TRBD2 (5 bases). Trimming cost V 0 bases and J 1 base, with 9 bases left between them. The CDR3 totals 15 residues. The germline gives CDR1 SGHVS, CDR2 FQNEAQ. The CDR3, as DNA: TGTGCCAGCAGCTTAGCACTGGGAGTCCAAGAGACCCAGTACTTC. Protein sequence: CASSLALGVQETQYF.

The CDR3 is CASSEGPYRDSSNQPQHF. The CDR3 nucleotides are TGTGCCAGCAGTGAAGGTCCGTACAGGGACAGTAGCAATCAGCCCCAGCATTTT. The rearrangement links TRBV6-1 to TRBJ1-5; TRBD1 aligns across 7 bases. The CDR3 is 18 amino acids. With 1 base clipped from V and 0 bases from J, the junction kept 9 bases outside the gene matches. The germline V gene has CDR1 MNHNS and CDR2 SASEGT.

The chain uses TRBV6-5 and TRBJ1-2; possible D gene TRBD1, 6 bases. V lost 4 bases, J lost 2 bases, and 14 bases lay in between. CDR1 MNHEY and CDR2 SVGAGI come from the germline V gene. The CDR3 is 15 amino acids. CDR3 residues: CASSSPGVANYGYTF. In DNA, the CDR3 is TGTGCCAGCAGTTCCCCAGGGGTAGCCAACTATGGCTACACCTTC.

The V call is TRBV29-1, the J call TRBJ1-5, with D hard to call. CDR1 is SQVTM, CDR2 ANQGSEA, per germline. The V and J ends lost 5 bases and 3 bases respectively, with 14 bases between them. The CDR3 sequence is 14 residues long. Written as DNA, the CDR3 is TGCAGCGTTAGTGGCAGTACGAACAATCAGCCCCAGCATTTT. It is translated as CSVSGSTNNQPQHF.

CDR3 bases: TGTGCCAGCAGTGATCCTCTCACTGAAGCTTTCTTT. Encoded protein: CASSDPLTEAFF. The genes are TRBV25-1 and TRBJ1-1; D gene unclear. The V and J ends lost 3 bases and 4 bases respectively, with 6 bases between them. This CDR3 has 12 residues. CDR1 MGHDK and CDR2 SYGVNS come from the germline V gene.

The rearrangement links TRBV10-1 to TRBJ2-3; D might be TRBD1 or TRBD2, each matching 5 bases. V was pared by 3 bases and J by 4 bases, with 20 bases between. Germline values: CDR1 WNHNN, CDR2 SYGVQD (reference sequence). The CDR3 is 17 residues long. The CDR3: CASSDVQGADSADTQYF. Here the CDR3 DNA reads TGCGCCAGCAGTGATGTCCAGGGCGCAGATAGCGCAGATACGCAGTATTTT.

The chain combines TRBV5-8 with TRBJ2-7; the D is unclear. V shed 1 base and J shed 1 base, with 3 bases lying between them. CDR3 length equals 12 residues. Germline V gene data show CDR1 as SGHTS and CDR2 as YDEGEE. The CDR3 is CASSLLSYEQYF. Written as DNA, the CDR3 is TGTGCCAGCAGCTTGTTATCCTACGAGCAGTACTTC.

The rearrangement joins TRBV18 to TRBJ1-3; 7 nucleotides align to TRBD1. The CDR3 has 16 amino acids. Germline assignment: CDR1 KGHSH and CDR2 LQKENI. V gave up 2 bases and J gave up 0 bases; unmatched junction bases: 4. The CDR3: CASSPRGLGSGNTIYF. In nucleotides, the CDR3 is TGTGCCAGCTCACCAAGGGGGCTTGGCTCTGGAAACACCATATATTTT.

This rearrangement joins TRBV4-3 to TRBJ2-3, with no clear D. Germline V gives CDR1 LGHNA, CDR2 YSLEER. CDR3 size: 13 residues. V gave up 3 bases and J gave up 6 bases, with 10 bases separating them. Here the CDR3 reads CASSHPGFDTQYF. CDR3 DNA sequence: TGCGCCAGCAGCCACCCCGGATTTGATACGCAGTATTTT.